This entry is about one TCR beta chain. Its antigen is unknown. The entry originates in a study of cytomegalovirus exposure and HLA in healthy donors. Study-wide context: One earlier analysis, a look at roughly 170 million T cells, found some 120 million unique TCR beta sequences. General study points: The authors excluded some V segments, including TRBV6-2 and TRBV6-3, as indistinguishable. Presence/absence analyses treated sequencing depth as roughly uniform across donors. In an earlier analysis, in roughly 600 donors, most V segments appeared productive either ~87% or ~30% of the time.

The germline gives CDR1 SGHVS, CDR2 FQNEAQ. The ends were cut back, 1 base at V and 6 bases at J, with 10 bases in the middle. CDR3 length equals 15 residues. 60 Vbeta and 13 Jbeta primers were used in PCR. The table came from immunoSEQ multiplex PCR; TCRdb's copy has only in-frame clones and leaves some out. The sample lists 150,000 to 200,000 clones, approximately 82% occurring once. Sequenced material: PBMCs. The receptor was derived from a young man in good health and CMV-seropositive. The chain links TRBV7-8 to TRBJ1-6; D remains unclear. The CDR3 coding sequence is TGTGCCAGCAGCTTAGTGCGTGGTAGTAATTCACCCCTCCACTTT. Amino acid sequence: CASSLVRGSNSPLHF.